This T cell receptor beta chain stems from a study of blood T cell repertoires in COVID-19. Study-wide context: Acute and convalescent COVID-19 samples came from the United States, Italy and Spain.

Seattle's enrolled individuals joined amid active infection and were then monitored longitudinally. Methods used by the authors: Amplifying reference gene primers gave estimates of nucleated cell counts. Using immunoSEQ multiplex PCR, the repertoire was profiled, and TCRdb retains in-frame clones only, with some absent. For V, J and clone size, that table is used; D and trimming come from the DNA. The data hold roughly 180,000 clones, with 94% observed a single time. The CDR3 extends over 12 amino acids. Germline CDR1 is MDHEN and CDR2 is SYDVKM. Trimming cost V 4 bases and J 2 bases, with 4 bases left between them.

The J gene is TRBJ2-3, the V gene TRBV28, with unresolved D. The TCR originated in a man aged 30-40 years with COVID-19, enrolled during active disease. The sample taken for sequencing was peripheral blood. The CDR3 protein is CASSSYTDTQYF. Written as DNA, the CDR3 is TGTGCCAGCAGTTCCTACACAGATACGCAGTATTTT.